A single sample is the source of the 20 T cell receptor beta chains below, sequenced in a study of human T cells and chemical hapten exposure. Specified time point: patch test 2, 6 weeks after DPC sensitization. The treatment is: therapeutic diphenylcyclopropenone sensitization with weekly scalp DPC. TCRdb analysed the RACE reads with MiXCR anew, one entry per CDR3 protein. This table has 65,000 to 95,000 distinct CDR3 sequences, around 7% appearing once. The sample consisted of whole blood, taken in connection with sensitization to the hapten diphenylcyclopropenone (DPC). The origin of the receptors is a woman in her 30s with alopecia areata. Some clones in this sample may be carry-over from other donors' samples.

This clonotype was seen many times. V usage is TRBV7-6 and J usage is TRBJ2-3; TRBD2 matches at 9 bases. The junction had 24 bases not matched to a gene; V was cut back by 5 bases and J by 3 bases. The V gene's germline CDR1 is SGHVS and CDR2 FNYEAQ. This CDR3 is 21 amino acids long. The CDR3 nucleotides read TGTGCCAGCAGCCCTACACTTGGGGTAGCGGGGGCCTCTGACTGGACAGATACGCAGTATTTT. Amino acids: CASSPTLGVAGASDWTDTQYF.

A few counts support this clonotype. The genes are TRBV5-6 and TRBJ1-2; D possibly corresponds to TRBD1 (5 bases). CDR1 and CDR2 (germline): SGHDT, YYEEEE. The CDR3 has 15 amino acids. V lost 4 bases and J lost 4, with 17 bases in between. In DNA, the CDR3 is TGTGCCAGCAGCCCCGTCAGGAGGGGATCCTATGGCTACACCTTC. It specifies CASSPVRRGSYGYTF. The full variable domain, its missing parts supplied by reference TRBV5-6 and TRBJ1-2, is DAGVTQSPTHLIKTRGQQVTLRCSPKSGHDTVSWYQQALGQGPQFIFQYYEEEERQRGNFPDRFSGHQFPNYSSELNVNALLLGDSALYLCASSPVRRGSYGYTFGSGTRLTVV.

This clonotype was recorded many times. V is TRBV6-6 and J is TRBJ2-3; tentative D call: TRBD2 (6 bases). Germline assignment: CDR1 MNHNY and CDR2 SVGAGI (reference sequence). This CDR3 is built from 15 residues. V gave up 2 bases and J gave up 5 bases, with 14 bases separating them. CDR3 in DNA: TGTGCCAGCAGTTACGGTCCAGTGGGAGGAGATACGCAGTATTTT. It is translated as CASSYGPVGGDTQYF.

There are a few counts of this clonotype. Here the CDR3 reads CASSFGPREAFF. The CDR3 DNA reads as TGTGCCAGCAGTTTTGGGCCGAGAGAAGCTTTCTTT. V usage is TRBV12-3 or TRBV12-4 and J usage is TRBJ1-1; no clear D gene. The CDR3 is 12 amino acids. V dropped 3 bases and J dropped 8 bases, with 10 bases sitting between them.

This clonotype was observed at least ten times. The gene calls are TRBV29-1 and TRBJ1-4, with D unclear. Trimming left V 4 bases short and J 0 bases short, with 6 bases between. The CDR3 loop spans 13 amino acids. The germline CDR1 and CDR2 sequences are SQVTM and ANQGSEA. CDR3 bases: TGCAGCGTTGTTGATGCAACTAATGAAAAACTGTTTTTT. This gives the protein CSVVDATNEKLFF.

This clonotype was counted between two and nine times. V is TRBV7-9 and J is TRBJ2-1, with TRBD1 matching 9 bases. The CDR3 length is 16 residues. Germline loops: CDR1 SEHNR, CDR2 FQNEAQ (reference sequence). V shed 2 bases, J shed 6 bases, and the junction held 8 bases outside the gene matches. The CDR3 loop reads CASSLRGQGNRNEQFF. CDR3 in DNA: TGTGCCAGCAGCTTACGGGGACAGGGCAATCGCAATGAGCAGTTCTTC.

This clonotype was counted at least ten times. The chain recombines TRBV5-1 with TRBJ1-4; D unclear. Germline CDR1 SGHRS, CDR2 YFSETQ. The ends were cut back, 0 bases at V and 0 bases at J, with 3 bases in the middle. This CDR3 is 14 amino acids long. The DNA of the CDR3 is TGCGCCAGCAGCTTGGATGCAACTAATGAAAAACTGTTTTTT. Protein: CASSLDATNEKLFF.

The gene calls are TRBV28 and TRBJ1-1, with TRBD1 matching over 9 bases. V trimming: 6 bases; J trimming: 4 bases; junction bases outside the gene matches: 9. The germline CDR1 and CDR2 sequences are MDHEN and SYDVKM. The CDR3 consists of 15 residues. CDR3 nucleotides: TGTGCCAGCAGGCCGACCGGGACAGGGCTCACTGAAGCTTTCTTT. This gives the protein CASRPTGTGLTEAFF.

This clonotype was detected ten times or more. The chain couples TRBV29-1 to TRBJ1-5; possibly TRBD1 for D (5 bases). CDR1 and CDR2 (germline): SQVTM, ANQGSEA. The germline V and J ends were trimmed by 6 bases and 0 bases, with 9 bases remaining between them. This CDR3 is 13 amino acids long. The CDR3 reads CSVSGYSNQPQHF. For the CDR3, the DNA is TGCAGCGTCTCAGGGTATAGCAATCAGCCCCAGCATTTT.

This clonotype occurred many times. The junction and the germline gene differ at one end; a read error may be behind it. The chain uses TRBV2 and TRBJ1-2, with D uncertain. Germline values: CDR1 SNHLY, CDR2 FYNNEI. This CDR3 has 11 residues. The CDR3 nucleotides are TGTGCCAGCAGTGAAGCTTGGGCGAAAAGTTTC. Its translation is CASSEAWAKSF.

This clonotype was observed many times. This sequence joins TRBV25-1 and TRBJ2-7, with TRBD1 as a possible D gene (6 bases). The CDR3 covers 12 residues. The germline V gene encodes CDR1 MGHDK and CDR2 SYGVNS. Deletions cut 7 bases from V and 4 bases from J, with 11 bases between. The CDR3 loop is CASKGQIYEQYF. DNA of the CDR3: TGTGCCAGCAAGGGACAAATTTACGAGCAGTACTTC.

This clonotype has ten or more counts. Here the CDR3 DNA reads TGCGCCAGCAGCCCAAAAGCCGCCAACATGAACACTGAAGCTTTCTTT. It specifies CASSPKAANMNTEAFF. V is TRBV4-1 and J is TRBJ1-1; no firm D call. The V end was cut by 4 bases, the J end by 0 bases, with 15 bases between. Germline V lookup: CDR1 MGHRA, CDR2 YSYEKL. There are 16 residues in the CDR3.

V gene TRBV2 combines with J gene TRBJ2-7, with 12 bases matching TRBD2. This CDR3 is 15 amino acids long. V dropped 3 bases and J dropped 10; count of bases not matched to a gene: 10. CDR1 is SNHLY and CDR2 is FYNNEI in the germline V gene. CDR3 sequence reads: CASSDVVGLAGIQYF. The CDR3 bases are TGTGCCAGCAGTGACGTGGTTGGACTAGCGGGGATCCAGTACTTC.

This clonotype was seen at least ten times. The chain uses TRBV11-2 and TRBJ1-3; D remains unclear. Trimming stripped 5 bases from V and 4 bases from J, with 21 bases between. The CDR3 covers 17 residues. Germline CDR1 is SGHAT and CDR2 is FQNNGV. The DNA for the CDR3 is TGTGCCAGCAGCCGAGGGTACGCCGGGGTTTACGGAAACACCATATATTTT. It is translated as CASSRGYAGVYGNTIYF.

The table lists this clonotype with many counts. The J gene is TRBJ1-1, the V gene TRBV12-3 or TRBV12-4, with D hard to call. Deletions cut 3 bases from V and 1 base from J, with 9 bases between. The CDR3 is 14 residues long. The DNA for the CDR3 is TGTGCCAGCAGTTTGGTGGAGCCGAACACTGAAGCTTTCTTT. It is translated as CASSLVEPNTEAFF.

The rearrangement joins TRBV6-6 to TRBJ1-6; D uncertain. The CDR3 runs to 19 residues. CDR1 is MNHNY and CDR2 is SVGAGI in the germline V gene (reference sequence). Trimming took off 2 bases at V and 2 bases at J, with 19 bases between the two ends. The CDR3 loop is CASSYPGRGRVTYNSPLHF. The CDR3 region has the DNA TGTGCCAGCAGTTACCCAGGTAGAGGGCGGGTCACCTATAATTCACCCCTCCACTTT.

This clonotype was found many times. V usage is TRBV2 and J usage is TRBJ2-3; a possible D gene is TRBD1 (5 bases). Trimming stripped 8 bases from V and 0 bases from J, with 12 bases between. Germline V gene sequence: CDR1 SNHLY, CDR2 FYNNEI. The CDR3 covers 14 residues. In DNA form, the CDR3 reads TGTGCCAGCCTCAAGGGGCTGAGCACAGATACGCAGTATTTT. It specifies CASLKGLSTDTQYF.

This clonotype has a count of ten or more. This sequence joins TRBV3-1 and TRBJ2-3; unclear D gene. The CDR3 is 15 amino acids. The V end was cut by 4 bases, the J end by 2 bases, with 13 bases between. The germline V gene has CDR1 LGHDT and CDR2 YNNKEL (reference sequence). The CDR3 DNA reads as TGTGCCAGCAGCCGCCGCATGTGGCCCACAGATACGCAGTATTTT. Its protein product is CASSRRMWPTDTQYF.

This clonotype occurred many times. V and J are TRBV5-6 and TRBJ2-5; 8 bases fit TRBD2. CDR3 length: 15 amino acids. CDR1 is SGHDT and CDR2 is YYEEEE in the germline V gene. V shed 0 bases, J shed 1 base, and the junction held 2 bases outside the gene matches. The CDR3 sequence is CASSLVSGAQETQYF. DNA for the CDR3: TGTGCCAGCAGCTTGGTTAGCGGGGCCCAAGAGACCCAGTACTTC.

This clonotype occurred a few times. This sequence joins TRBV20-1 and TRBJ2-1, with unresolved D. The V end lost 5 bases, the J end lost 1 base, and 12 bases lay between the germline ends. The germline V gene has CDR1 DFQATT and CDR2 SNEGSKA (reference sequence). This CDR3 is 14 amino acids long. CDR3 DNA: TGCAGTGCTTCAGAGCGTCTTTCCTACAATGAGCAGTTCTTC. It codes for CSASERLSYNEQFF.